This T cell receptor beta chain comes out of a study of T cell responses to AZD1222 COVID-19 vaccine (dated by TCRdb to the early 2020s). For context, the study as a whole: AZD1222 recipients whose second dose came at about 4 weeks and those whose second dose came at about 12 weeks were combined into one group, since spike-specific TCR depth and breadth did not differ between the two schedules. A total of 233 trial participants underwent TCR sequencing, of whom about 200 received two doses of AZD1222 and around 26 received two doses of the MenACWY control vaccine. Trial participants were enrolled into age subgroups of 18-55, 56-69 and 70-plus years, which contained about 150, 27 and 61 TCR-sequenced participants, respectively. Findings and caveats that apply to the study as a whole: After two AZD1222 doses, both the breadth and the depth of spike-specific TCRs were significantly higher than at day 0 and than in MenACWY recipients. Most participants were white British and females outnumbered males, and the authors suggested that clonal diversity may have been underestimated. Because no day 14 peak-response samples were available, the repertoires could be characterized only after the peak T cell response. CD4 TCRs associated with the vaccine covered the entire spike protein, and the dominant responses were in regions 160-218 and 743-854. Reportedly, almost half of the unique spike-specific TCRs recognized epitopes lying outside the regions that are mutated in the B.1.351 and B.1.1.7 variants. Conclusions about previously exposed vaccinees are limited, since just a handful of AZD1222 recipients were seropositive for SARS-CoV-2 at baseline. In the small 56-69-year group, the increase in depth fell short of significance, most likely because of low power.

Comments on this clone: Its antigen target is currently unknown. Within one base of it there is no much larger clone, and no base qualities were kept.

The time point label here, explained by the study, means: baseline before first vaccination. Vaccinee samples were obtained from the UK trials COV001 and COV002, which included a single-blind randomized controlled phase 2/3 trial of AZD1222 (ChAdOx1 nCoV-19) in healthy adults. For TCRbeta chain sequencing, PBMC samples were collected from trial participants at day 0 and at day 28 after the second dose. The CDR3 regions of human TCRbeta chains were analyzed by immunosequencing. The published analysis was carried out like this. Repertoire TCRs were checked for matches against a reference library of SARS-CoV-2-specific TCRs that had been generated using the MIRA antigen-specificity platform. Breadth was defined as the fraction of unique TCRs that were SARS-CoV-2-associated, and depth was defined as the fraction of total T cells that were SARS-CoV-2-associated. Using the MIRA data, every spike-specific TCR was mapped to the spike region that the TCR reacted to and assigned to either a CD4 or a CD8 class. Log10-transformed breadth and depth values were compared by one-way ANOVA with Sidak's multiple comparisons tests. Drawn from immuneACCESS, this table holds only the in-frame rearrangements with V and J called that TCRdb kept. Clones are partly lost; checked studies trace under half to an unresolved V gene and leave the rest unexplained. The DNA gave D and trimming, while V, J and clone size come from that table. The sample includes approximately 140,000 clones, with about 91% observed a single time. Jointly, the top ten make up 1.4% of the sample.

The clonotype originates from an adult in good health. The sequenced sample was peripheral blood, obtained on day 0 of AZD1222 vaccination.

The DNA sequence reads TGTGCCAGCAGCTTATACGGGGGGATAGGAGAGACCCAGTACTTC. Its amino acids are CASSLYGGIGETQYF. The chain links TRBV7-8 with TRBJ2-5, with TRBD2 identical over 7 junction bases. Based on the germline V gene, the CDR1 and CDR2 sequences are SGHVS and FQNEAQ. V trim: 2 bases; J trim: 4 bases; unmatched bases: 7. Taken from cysteine to phenylalanine, the CDR3 has 15 residues. Only the CDR3 DNA is retained, 45 bases long and in frame from the first base.